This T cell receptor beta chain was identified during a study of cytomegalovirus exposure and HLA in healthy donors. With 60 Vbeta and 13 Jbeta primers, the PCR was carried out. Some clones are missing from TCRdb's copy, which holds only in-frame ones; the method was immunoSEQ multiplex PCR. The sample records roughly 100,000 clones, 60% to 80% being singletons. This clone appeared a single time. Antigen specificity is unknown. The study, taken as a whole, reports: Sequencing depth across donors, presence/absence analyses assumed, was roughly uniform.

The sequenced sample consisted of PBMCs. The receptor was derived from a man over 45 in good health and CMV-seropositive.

The CDR3 DNA is TGCGCCAGCAGCTTGGGACAGCCACTTTGGGAGCAGTACTTC. Protein sequence: CASSLGQPLWEQYF. The V call is TRBV5-1, the J call TRBJ2-7, with D maybe TRBD1 (5 bases). The CDR3 contains 14 residues. V lost 0 bases to trimming and J lost 7 bases, with 14 bases between them. CDR1 is SGHRS, CDR2 YFSETQ, per germline.